The next 27 T cell receptor beta chains were all read from a single sample in a study of metastatic and nonmetastatic thyroid tumors. Using MiXCR, TCRdb re-called clones from the PCR reads. The sample consists of 30,000 or so clones, around 32% of them appearing once. Each patient went into thyroid surgery without having received any treatment. The sequencing sample was made of blood. These receptor sequences come from a female donor with papillary thyroid cancer or a benign thyroid nodule (not recorded which). Some clones in this sample may be carry-over from other donors' samples.

This clone showed up many times. The gene calls are TRBV6-9 and TRBJ2-1; TRBD1 is a possible D gene (6 bases). The germline V gene encodes CDR1 MNHGY and CDR2 SVAAGI. CDR3 length: 16 residues. The V end was cut by 6 bases, the J end by 8 bases, with 23 bases between. The CDR3, as DNA: TGTGCCAGCAGACACCTGCCACCTCCTCAGGGGTATGAGCAGTTCTTC. This translates into CASRHLPPPQGYEQFF.

This clone was seen repeatedly, ten times or more. This chain links TRBV6-4 with TRBJ1-1, with D possibly being TRBD1 (5 bases). Per germline, CDR1 MRHNA and CDR2 SNTAGT. The ends were cut back, 0 bases at V and 4 bases at J, with 9 bases in the middle. This CDR3 region has 14 residues. CDR3 amino acids: CASSDSMGGTEAFF. For the CDR3, the DNA is TGTGCCAGCAGTGACTCGATGGGGGGCACTGAAGCTTTCTTT.

This clone was seen more than once but under ten times. This chain links TRBV6-5 with TRBJ1-6; no firm D call. This CDR3 contains 15 residues. CDR1 is MNHEY and CDR2 is SVGAGI in the germline V gene. Between the trimmed V and J ends, which lost 2 bases and 6 bases, there was a span of 11 bases. CDR3 DNA: TGTGCCAGCAGTTACGAGGCAGGTCTTAATTCACCCCTCCACTTT. It codes for CASSYEAGLNSPLHF.

This clone was counted ten times or more. The chain combines TRBV12-3 or TRBV12-4 with TRBJ2-1; 9 bases line up with TRBD1. The CDR3 has 15 amino acids. Unmatched junction bases numbered 10, after V lost 6 bases and J lost 7 bases. The CDR3 coding sequence is TGTGCCAGCAGAACAGGGGGCTCGGTGGGAAATGAGCAGTTCTTC. Translated, it gives CASRTGGSVGNEQFF.

V gene TRBV20-1 combines with J gene TRBJ1-6, with D perhaps TRBD1 (6 bases). V was cut by 2 bases and J by 5 bases, with 7 bases left in between. The CDR3 length is 13 residues. Germline values: CDR1 DFQATT, CDR2 SNEGSKA (reference sequence). The CDR3 DNA reads TGCAGTGCTAGACAGGGGAATAATTCACCCCTCCACTTT. Protein product: CSARQGNNSPLHF.

The gene calls are TRBV4-2 and TRBJ2-1; 8 nucleotides line up with TRBD2. V shed 3 bases and J 2 bases; nucleotides not matched to a gene: 12. The CDR3 contains 18 residues. In germline, CDR1 is LGHNA, CDR2 YNFKEQ. DNA for the CDR3: TGTGCCAGCAGCCATGTTCGGGGAGTAGCGGGACCCTACAATGAGCAGTTCTTC. This translates into CASSHVRGVAGPYNEQFF.

This clone was recorded many times. CDR3: CSANRGTNYGYTF. DNA for the CDR3: TGCAGTGCTAACAGGGGGACTAACTATGGCTACACCTTC. The chain uses TRBV20-1 and TRBJ1-2, with 8 bases fitting TRBD1. J lost 0 bases, V lost 4 bases, and 1 base had no gene match. Germline CDR1 and CDR2: DFQATT and SNEGSKA (reference sequence). The CDR3 has 13 amino acids.

This clone was seen many times. This sequence joins TRBV20-1 and TRBJ2-2; no clear D. CDR3 length: 13 residues. Germline V lookup: CDR1 DFQATT, CDR2 SNEGSKA (reference sequence). V lost 0 bases and J 4 bases, leaving 6 bases between the germline ends. The CDR3 loop is CSARDHSTGELFF. Written as DNA, the CDR3 is TGCAGTGCTAGAGATCACTCCACCGGGGAGCTGTTTTTT.

This clone was recorded at least ten times. The V and J genes are TRBV19 and TRBJ1-2; no definite D call. This CDR3 has 18 residues. The ends were cut back, 2 bases at V and 2 bases at J, with 21 bases in the middle. CDR1 and CDR2 (germline): LNHDA, SQIVND (reference sequence). The CDR3: CASSINYPPAVLNYGYTF. Written as DNA, the CDR3 is TGTGCCAGTAGTATAAATTACCCACCCGCAGTGCTCAACTATGGCTACACCTTC.

The table lists this clone with many counts. The chain links TRBV2 to TRBJ1-5; D unresolved. The CDR3 is 16 amino acids. The germline CDR1 and CDR2 sequences are SNHLY and FYNNEI. Trimming removed 4 bases from V and 2 bases from J, with 15 bases in between. The CDR3 sequence is CASSAPVGMGNQPQHF. The CDR3 DNA is TGTGCCAGCAGTGCACCCGTCGGGATGGGCAATCAGCCCCAGCATTTT.

This clone was found many times. This chain joins TRBV2 and TRBJ1-5; D ambiguous. The CDR3 runs to 14 residues. V dropped 0 bases and J dropped 4 bases, with 7 bases sitting between them. Germline loops: CDR1 SNHLY, CDR2 FYNNEI. In nucleotides, the CDR3 is TGTGCCAGCAGTGAAGCGGCCAGAAATCAGCCCCAGCATTTT. Translating gives CASSEAARNQPQHF.

Many counts were recorded for this clone. This sequence joins TRBV28 and TRBJ2-6; D may be TRBD1 (5 bases). This CDR3 is 17 amino acids long. Germline CDR1 is MDHEN and CDR2 is SYDVKM. Trimming shortened V by 3 bases and J by 1 base, and 13 bases separated the two germline ends. The CDR3: CASSFSRDASGANVLTF. The CDR3, as DNA: TGTGCCAGCAGTTTTAGCAGGGATGCTTCTGGGGCCAACGTCCTGACTTTC. Complete variable domain (other parts from reference TRBV28 and TRBJ2-6): DVKVTQSSRYLVKRTGEKVFLECVQDMDHENMFWYRQDPGLGLRLIYFSYDVKMKEKGDIPEGYSVSREKKERFSLILESASTNQTSMYLCASSFSRDASGANVLTFGAGSRLTVL.

This clone has just a few counts. Compared with germline, one end of the junction differs, possibly owing to a read error. The chain couples TRBV29-1 to TRBJ1-1; D may be TRBD1 (5 bases). The V gene's germline CDR1 is SQVTM and CDR2 ANQGSEA. CDR3 length: 14 residues. The CDR3 DNA reads as TGCAGCGTTTGGGCTCTGAGGGAGGGGACTGAAGCTTCCTTT. It is translated as CSVWALREGTEASF. Supplemented by reference TRBV29-1 and TRBJ1-1, the full variable domain reads SAVISQKPSRDICQRGTSLTIQCQVDSQVTMMFWYRQQPGQSLTLIATANQGSEATYESGFVIDKFPISRPNLTFSTLTVSNMSPEDSSIYLCSVWALREGTEASFGQGTRLTVV.

This clone occurred a few times. This may stem from a read error, because a much larger clone lies one nucleotide away. The sample contains more than one DNA sequence encoding this CDR3. The chain combines TRBV5-1 with TRBJ1-1; 7 bases match TRBD1. The J segment lost 3 bases and the V segment lost 4 bases, leaving 9 bases of the junction unmatched. Germline CDR1 SGHRS, CDR2 YFSETQ. The CDR3 spans 15 residues. CDR3: CASSQSAGGDTEAFF. The CDR3 DNA sequence: TGCGCCAGCAGCCAGTCGGCAGGGGGGGACACTGAAGCTTTCTTT.

This clone showed up many times. The rearrangement links TRBV7-2 to TRBJ1-3; D perhaps matches TRBD1 (5 bases). The germline V gene has CDR1 SGHTA and CDR2 FQGNSA. Trimming took 6 bases from V and 2 from J, leaving 11 bases between them. This CDR3 region has 14 residues. The CDR3 DNA is TGTGCCAGCAGGCGAGGGGCGACTGGAAACACCATATATTTT. Translation: CASRRGATGNTIYF.

This clone was detected only a few times. The chain carries TRBV19 and TRBJ1-2; tentative D call: TRBD1 (5 bases). The CDR3 runs 15 residues. The V gene lost 4 bases and the J gene lost 4 bases, with 16 bases spanning the gap. CDR1 is LNHDA, CDR2 SQIVND, per germline (reference sequence). The CDR3 protein is CASSNPQGLPYGYTF. As DNA, the CDR3 is TGTGCCAGTAGTAACCCCCAGGGACTCCCCTATGGCTACACCTTC. The entire variable domain, with the rest obtained from reference TRBV19 and TRBJ1-2, is as follows: DGGITQSPKYLFRKEGQNVTLSCEQNLNHDAMYWYRQDPGQGLRLIYYSQIVNDFQKGDIAEGYSVSREKKESFPLTVTSAQKNPTAFYLCASSNPQGLPYGYTFGSGTRLTVV.

This clone was recorded at least ten times. J is TRBJ1-5 and V is TRBV19; D not resolved. Germline-derived CDR1 and CDR2 are LNHDA and SQIVND (reference sequence). With 5 bases removed from V and 0 bases from J, the gap between germline ends came to 8 bases. The CDR3 loop spans 14 amino acids. CDR3 amino acids: CASSVYSSNQPQHF. CDR3 nucleotides: TGTGCCAGTAGTGTTTACAGTAGCAATCAGCCCCAGCATTTT.

At least ten counts were recorded for this clone. The chain uses TRBV4-3 and TRBJ2-7; maybe TRBD1 (6 bases). Trimming took off 0 bases at V and 0 bases at J, with 12 bases between the two ends. CDR1 and CDR2 from the germline V gene are LGHNA and YSLEER. The CDR3 totals 16 residues. CDR3 coding DNA: TGCGCCAGCAGCCAAGAAGGGACATCGAGCTCCTACGAGCAGTACTTC. As protein: CASSQEGTSSSYEQYF.

This clone showed up many times. The rearrangement uses TRBV19 and TRBJ2-1; TRBD2 matches 10 bases. The CDR3 is 15 residues long. CDR1 is LNHDA, CDR2 SQIVND, per germline (reference sequence). V was clipped by 6 bases and J by 3 bases; unmatched bases: 5. CDR3 nucleotide sequence: TGTGCCAGTAGACCTCTAGCGGGAGACTACAATGAGCAGTTCTTC. Protein product: CASRPLAGDYNEQFF.

This clone occurred a few times. One end of the junction varies from germline; a read error may be responsible. This rearrangement joins TRBV5-5 to TRBJ1-1, with D uncertain. Germline CDR1 SGHKS, CDR2 YYEKEE (reference sequence). There are 14 residues in the CDR3. The CDR3 nucleotides read TGTGCAAGCAGATTGTCGCGGTTAGACACTGAAGCTTTCTTT. This codes for CASRLSRLDTEAFF.

The table lists this clone with a count of one. At one end the junction does not follow the germline gene, possibly because of a read error. The chain employs TRBV11-2 and TRBJ2-3; 7 nucleotides line up with TRBD2. The CDR3 totals 17 residues. Germline CDR1 reads SGHAT; CDR2 reads FQNNGV. CDR3: CASTLFPLAASTDTQYF. The CDR3 DNA reads as TGTGCCAGCACCTTATTCCCCCTAGCGGCTAGCACAGATACGCAGTATTTT.

This clone was observed a handful of times. The gene calls are TRBV5-1 and TRBJ2-1; the match to TRBD1 covers 8 bases. This CDR3 region has 15 residues. The V and J ends lost 0 bases and 8 bases, in that order; junction bases with no gene match: 7. CDR1 is SGHRS and CDR2 is YFSETQ in the germline V gene. CDR3 residues: CASSLEGRGQDEQFF. DNA of the CDR3: TGCGCCAGCAGCTTGGAGGGCAGGGGGCAGGATGAGCAGTTCTTC.

In this sample, this clone turned up many times. The V gene is TRBV6-1, the J gene TRBJ2-1; 9 bases are a match to TRBD2. Germline CDR1 and CDR2: MNHNS and SASEGT. V was pared by 2 bases and J by 7 bases, with 9 bases of the junction left unmatched. The CDR3 totals 16 residues. CDR3: CASSESSGRSRNEQFF. Written as DNA, the CDR3 is TGTGCCAGCAGTGAATCGAGCGGGAGGTCGAGGAATGAGCAGTTCTTC.

V and J are TRBV30 and TRBJ2-7, with TRBD1 identical over 7 bases. The CDR3 has 15 amino acids. Trimming took 0 bases from V and 3 from J; bases not matched to a gene: 8. Germline CDR1 GTSNPN, CDR2 SVGIG (reference sequence). The CDR3 reads CAWSVGRGQRYEQYF. DNA of the CDR3: TGTGCCTGGAGTGTAGGCAGGGGACAGCGCTACGAGCAGTACTTC. Full variable domain (remainder filled in from reference TRBV30 and TRBJ2-7): SQTIHQWPATLVQPVGSPLSLECTVEGTSNPNLYWYRQAAGRGLQLLFYSVGIGQISSEVPQNLSASRPQDRQFILSSKKLLLSDSGFYLCAWSVGRGQRYEQYFGPGTRLTVT.

This clone was picked up many times. The CDR3 is CASSQGFETEAFF. Written as DNA, the CDR3 is TGTGCCAGCAGCCAGGGTTTCGAAACTGAAGCTTTCTTT. The chain uses TRBV25-1 and TRBJ1-1, with D perhaps TRBD1 (5 bases). Trimming removed 6 bases at V and 5 bases at J, with 13 bases between. Per the germline V gene, CDR1 is MGHDK and CDR2 is SYGVNS. The CDR3 covers 13 residues.

This chain uses TRBV13 with TRBJ2-7; D is undetermined. Looked up from germline, CDR1 is PRHDT and CDR2 is FYEKMQ (reference sequence). With 3 bases removed from V and 7 bases from J, the gap between germline ends came to 16 bases. This CDR3 is built from 14 residues. The CDR3 here is CASSFSRGRSEQYF. The CDR3 nucleotides are TGTGCCAGCAGCTTCTCTCGAGGCCGGAGTGAGCAGTACTTC.

This clone was seen only a few times. This sequence joins TRBV12-3 or TRBV12-4 and TRBJ2-1, with TRBD1 matching 7 bases. V was pared by 7 bases and J by 3 bases, with 3 bases of the junction left unmatched. The CDR3 is 13 residues long. In DNA, the CDR3 is TGTGCCAGCACTTGGACAGGCTACAATGAGCAGTTCTTC. It codes for CASTWTGYNEQFF.